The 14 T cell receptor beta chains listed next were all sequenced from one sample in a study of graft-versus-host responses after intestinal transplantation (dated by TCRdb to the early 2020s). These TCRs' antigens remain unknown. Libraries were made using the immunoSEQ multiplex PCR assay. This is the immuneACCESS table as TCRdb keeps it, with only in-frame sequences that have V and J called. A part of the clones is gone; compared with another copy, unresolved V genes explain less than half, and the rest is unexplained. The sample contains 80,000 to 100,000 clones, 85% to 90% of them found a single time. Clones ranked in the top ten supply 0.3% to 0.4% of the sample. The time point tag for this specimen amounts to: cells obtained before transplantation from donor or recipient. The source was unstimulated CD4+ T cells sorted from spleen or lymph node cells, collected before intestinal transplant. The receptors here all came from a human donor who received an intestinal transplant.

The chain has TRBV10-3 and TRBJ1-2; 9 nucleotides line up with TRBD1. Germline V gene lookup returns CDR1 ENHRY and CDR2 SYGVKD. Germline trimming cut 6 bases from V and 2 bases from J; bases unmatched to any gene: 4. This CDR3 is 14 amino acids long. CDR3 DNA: TGTGCCATCAGCGCCGGGACAGGGAACTATGGCTACACCTTC. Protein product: CAISAGTGNYGYTF.

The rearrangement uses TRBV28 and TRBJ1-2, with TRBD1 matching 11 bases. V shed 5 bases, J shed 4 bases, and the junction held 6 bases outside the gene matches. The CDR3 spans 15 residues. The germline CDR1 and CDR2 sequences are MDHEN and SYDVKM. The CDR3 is CASSLSGTGGYGYTF. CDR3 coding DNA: TGTGCCAGCAGTCTCTCCGGGACAGGGGGCTATGGCTACACCTTC.

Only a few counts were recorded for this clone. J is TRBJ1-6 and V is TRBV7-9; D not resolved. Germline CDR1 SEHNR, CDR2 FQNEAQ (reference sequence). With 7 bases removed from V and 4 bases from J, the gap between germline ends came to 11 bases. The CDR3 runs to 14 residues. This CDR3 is CASTRSGYNSPLHF. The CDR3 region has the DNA TGTGCCAGCACCCGTTCAGGATATAATTCACCCCTCCACTTT.

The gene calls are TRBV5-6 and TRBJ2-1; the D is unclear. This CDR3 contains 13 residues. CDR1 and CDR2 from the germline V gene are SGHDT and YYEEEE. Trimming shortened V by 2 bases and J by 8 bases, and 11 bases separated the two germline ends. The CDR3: CASSFRPADEQFF. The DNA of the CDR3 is TGTGCCAGCAGCTTTCGCCCCGCGGATGAGCAGTTCTTC.

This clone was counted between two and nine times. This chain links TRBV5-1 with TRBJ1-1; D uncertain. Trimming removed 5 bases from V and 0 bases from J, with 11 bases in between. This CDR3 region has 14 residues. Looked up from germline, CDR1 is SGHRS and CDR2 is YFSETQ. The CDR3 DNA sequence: TGCGCCAGCAGACCGACGGACTTGAACACTGAAGCTTTCTTT. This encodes CASRPTDLNTEAFF.

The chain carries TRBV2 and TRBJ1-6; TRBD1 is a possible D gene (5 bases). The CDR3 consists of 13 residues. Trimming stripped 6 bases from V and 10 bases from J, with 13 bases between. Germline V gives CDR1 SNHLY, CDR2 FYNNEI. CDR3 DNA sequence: TGTGCCAGCAGATGGGGGGTGGAATCACCCCTCCACTTT. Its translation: CASRWGVESPLHF. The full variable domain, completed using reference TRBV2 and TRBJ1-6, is EPEVTQTPSHQVTQMGQEVILRCVPISNHLYFYWYRQILGQKVEFLVSFYNNEISEKSEIFDDQFSVERPDGSNFTLKIRSTKLEDSAMYFCASRWGVESPLHFGNGTRLTVT.

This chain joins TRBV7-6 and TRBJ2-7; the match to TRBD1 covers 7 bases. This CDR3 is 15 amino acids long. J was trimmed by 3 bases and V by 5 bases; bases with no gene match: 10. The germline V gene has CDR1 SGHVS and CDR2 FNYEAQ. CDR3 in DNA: TGTGCCAGCAGCCTTGACAGGGCCCCCCACTACGAGCAGTACTTC. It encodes CASSLDRAPHYEQYF.

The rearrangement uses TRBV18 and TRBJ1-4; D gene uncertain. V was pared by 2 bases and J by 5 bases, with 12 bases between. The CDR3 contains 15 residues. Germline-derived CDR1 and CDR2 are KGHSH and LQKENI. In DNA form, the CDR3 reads TGTGCCAGCTCACCAAACGGGATCACGAATGAAAAACTGTTTTTT. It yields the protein CASSPNGITNEKLFF. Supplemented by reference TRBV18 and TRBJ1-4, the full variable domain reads NAGVMQNPRHLVRRRGQEARLRCSPMKGHSHVYWYRQLPEEGLKFMVYLQKENIIDESGMPKERFSAEFPKEGPSILRIQQVVRGDSAAYFCASSPNGITNEKLFFGSGTQLSVL.

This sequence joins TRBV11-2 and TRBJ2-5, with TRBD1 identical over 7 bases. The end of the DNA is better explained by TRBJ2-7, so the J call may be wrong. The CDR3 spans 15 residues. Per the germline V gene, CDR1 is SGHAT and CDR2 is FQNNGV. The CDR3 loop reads CASSSLPGQPYEQYF. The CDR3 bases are TGTGCCAGCAGCTCGTTACCGGGACAGCCCTACGAGCAGTACTTC.

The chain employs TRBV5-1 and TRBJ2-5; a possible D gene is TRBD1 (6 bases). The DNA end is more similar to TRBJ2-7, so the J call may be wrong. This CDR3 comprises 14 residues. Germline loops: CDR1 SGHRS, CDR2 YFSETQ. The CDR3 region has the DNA TGCGCCAGCAGCTCGAACGGCAGGGGCTACGAGCAGTACTTC. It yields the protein CASSSNGRGYEQYF.

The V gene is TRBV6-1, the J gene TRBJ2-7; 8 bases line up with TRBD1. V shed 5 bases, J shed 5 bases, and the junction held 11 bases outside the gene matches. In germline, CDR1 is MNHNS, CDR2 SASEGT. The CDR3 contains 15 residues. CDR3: CASSLDTGGRDEQYF. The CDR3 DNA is TGTGCCAGCAGTTTGGATACAGGGGGAAGGGACGAGCAGTACTTC.

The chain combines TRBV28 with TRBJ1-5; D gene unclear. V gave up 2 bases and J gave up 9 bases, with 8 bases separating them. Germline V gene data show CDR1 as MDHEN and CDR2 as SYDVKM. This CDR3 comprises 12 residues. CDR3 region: CASSLRGRPQHF. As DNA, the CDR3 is TGTGCCAGCAGTTTACGGGGTCGGCCCCAGCATTTT.

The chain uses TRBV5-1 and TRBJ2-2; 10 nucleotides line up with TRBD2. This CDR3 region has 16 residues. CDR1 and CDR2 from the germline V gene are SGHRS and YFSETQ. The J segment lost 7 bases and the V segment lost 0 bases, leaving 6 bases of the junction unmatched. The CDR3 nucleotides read TGCGCCAGCAGCTTGGGTCTAGCGGGGGCGGACGGGGAGCTGTTTTTT. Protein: CASSLGLAGADGELFF.

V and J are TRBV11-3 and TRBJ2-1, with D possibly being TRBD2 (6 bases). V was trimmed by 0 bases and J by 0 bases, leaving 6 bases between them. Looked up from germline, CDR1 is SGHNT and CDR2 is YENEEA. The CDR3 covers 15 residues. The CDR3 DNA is TGTGCCAGCAGCTTAGACGGGAGCTCCTACAATGAGCAGTTCTTC. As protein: CASSLDGSSYNEQFF.